The 8 T cell receptor beta chains presented below share a single source sample, sequenced in a study of cytomegalovirus exposure and HLA in healthy donors. The PCR made use of 60 Vbeta and 13 Jbeta primers. Measured with immunoSEQ multiplex PCR; TCRdb has only the in-frame clones, and not every one. This specimen shows 150,000 to 200,000 clones; the ten leading clones hold approximately 0.72%. What was sequenced was PBMCs. The receptors derive from a woman in her late teens or twenties in good health and CMV-seropositive.

The rearrangement uses TRBV7-6 and TRBJ2-4; TRBD2 matches 11 bases. The V gene's germline CDR1 is SGHVS and CDR2 FNYEAQ. Unmatched junction bases numbered 9, after V lost 9 bases and J lost 8 bases. This CDR3 contains 14 residues. This CDR3 reads CARILAGAVYIQYF. DNA for the CDR3: TGTGCCAGGATACTAGCGGGAGCGGTTTACATTCAGTACTTC.

V usage is TRBV11-3 and J usage is TRBJ2-2; tentative D call: TRBD1 (6 bases). V dropped 2 bases and J dropped 5 bases, with 12 bases sitting between them. The CDR3 has 15 residues. Germline V gene data show CDR1 as SGHNT and CDR2 as YENEEA. CDR3 residues: CASSLNRVSTGELFF. Written as DNA, the CDR3 is TGTGCCAGCAGCTTAAACAGGGTCTCTACCGGGGAGCTGTTTTTT.

The V and J genes are TRBV30 and TRBJ2-1, with 10 bases identical to TRBD2. The CDR3 runs to 13 residues. Germline-derived CDR1 and CDR2 are GTSNPN and SVGIG (reference sequence). V shed 1 base and J 9 bases; nucleotides not matched to a gene: 3. CDR3 sequence: CAWSAAGGSEQFF. In nucleotides, the CDR3 is TGTGCCTGGAGTGCAGCGGGAGGGAGTGAGCAGTTCTTC.

The CDR3 nucleotides read TGTGCCAGCGATCTGACAGGGCGCGCCGGGGAGCTGTTTTTT. Protein sequence: CASDLTGRAGELFF. The rearrangement uses TRBV2 and TRBJ2-2, with 7 bases fitting TRBD1. In germline, CDR1 is SNHLY, CDR2 FYNNEI. V gave up 8 bases and J gave up 6 bases; unmatched junction bases: 9. The CDR3 is made up of 14 amino acids.

This chain uses TRBV2 with TRBJ2-7, with 8 nucleotides matching TRBD1. V shed 6 bases and J 2 bases; nucleotides not matched to a gene: 9. This CDR3 is built from 15 residues. Germline V CDR1 and CDR2: SNHLY, FYNNEI. This CDR3 is CASRFRGRPPYEQYF. In DNA, the CDR3 is TGTGCCAGCAGGTTCAGGGGGCGCCCGCCCTACGAGCAGTACTTC.

This sequence joins TRBV7-2 and TRBJ2-5, with 7 bases aligning to TRBD1. The J call may be wrong; the DNA end is better matched by TRBJ2-7. This CDR3 is 13 amino acids long. Germline V lookup: CDR1 SGHTA, CDR2 FQGNSA. The DNA of the CDR3 is TGTGCCAGCAGCTTCGCCAGGGGGTACGAGCAGTACTTC. It codes for CASSFARGYEQYF.

The V call is TRBV7-6, the J call TRBJ2-7, with D possibly being TRBD1 (6 bases). V was cut by 5 bases and J by 5 bases, with 16 bases left in between. The V gene's germline CDR1 is SGHVS and CDR2 FNYEAQ. The CDR3 contains 14 residues. Here the CDR3 DNA reads TGTGCCAGCAGCACACTGACAGGCATGCACGAGCAGTACTTC. Protein sequence: CASSTLTGMHEQYF. Combining the CDR3 with reference TRBV7-6 and TRBJ2-7 gives the whole variable domain GAGVSQSPRYKVTKRGQDVALRCDPISGHVSLYWYRQALGQGPEFLTYFNYEAQQDKSGLPNDRFSAERPEGSISTLTIQRTEQRDSAMYRCASSTLTGMHEQYFGPGTRLTVT.

The chain has TRBV6-6 and TRBJ2-6, with TRBD1 matching over 9 bases. CDR3 length equals 16 residues. V was clipped by 5 bases and J by 3 bases; unmatched bases: 5. CDR1 MNHNY and CDR2 SVGAGI come from the germline V gene (reference sequence). The CDR3 sequence: CASSPGTGYGANVLTF. For the CDR3, the DNA is TGTGCCAGCAGTCCCGGGACAGGGTATGGGGCCAACGTCCTGACTTTC.